This entry describes one T cell receptor beta chain. Its antigen is unidentified. The data stem from a study of T cells in Graves' hyperthyroidism and ophthalmopathy. General study points: In simple terms, a model built on 13 V-J features told ophthalmopathy apart from stable hyperthyroidism.

The germline gives CDR1 DFQATT, CDR2 SNEGSKA (reference sequence). CDR3 length: 17 amino acids. Trimming removed 3 bases from V and 5 bases from J; junction bases left unmatched: 9. What was amplified from RNA transcripts were TCR beta CDR3 regions. The HTBI set primed first-round TCR CDR3 RT-PCR. TCRdb ran MiXCR on the multiplex PCR reads and lists one entry per CDR3 protein. This sample has 450,000 to 650,000 distinct CDR3 sequences; roughly 18% occur once, and the top ten carry roughly 15%. At least 3 on the Clinical Activity Score was recorded for ophthalmopathy patients, who also had NOSPECS grade at least 4 and duration under 3 months.

Sample: blood. The TCR was taken from a woman between 18 and 30 years old with Graves' ophthalmopathy. The chain is built from TRBV20-1 and TRBJ2-5, with 16 bases matching TRBD2. The CDR3 loop is CSASAGTSGGAGETQYF. The DNA of the CDR3 is TGCAGTGCTAGCGCCGGGACTAGCGGGGGGGCGGGGGAGACCCAGTACTTC.